Described below is a single T cell receptor (beta chain) sequence and its context. The sample originates from a study of blood T cell repertoires in COVID-19. The wider study: T cells, B-cell-depleted T cells, or PBMCs supplied cDNA or gDNA.

Looked up from germline, CDR1 is LNHDA and CDR2 is SQIVND (reference sequence). This CDR3 is built from 14 residues. V was pared by 5 bases and J by 2 bases, with 12 bases between. Some clones are missing from TCRdb's copy, which holds only in-frame ones; the method was immunoSEQ multiplex PCR. The repertoire includes 250,000 to 300,000 clones, around nine tenths of them detected once, and around 5% sits in the top ten. The J gene is TRBJ2-5, the V gene TRBV19, with D perhaps matching TRBD2 (5 bases). The sample comprised peripheral blood. The receptor's source is a woman aged 60-70 years with COVID-19, enrolled during active disease. The CDR3 sequence is CASSVGDLQETQYF. The CDR3 DNA sequence: TGTGCCAGTAGTGTCGGGGATCTTCAAGAGACCCAGTACTTC.